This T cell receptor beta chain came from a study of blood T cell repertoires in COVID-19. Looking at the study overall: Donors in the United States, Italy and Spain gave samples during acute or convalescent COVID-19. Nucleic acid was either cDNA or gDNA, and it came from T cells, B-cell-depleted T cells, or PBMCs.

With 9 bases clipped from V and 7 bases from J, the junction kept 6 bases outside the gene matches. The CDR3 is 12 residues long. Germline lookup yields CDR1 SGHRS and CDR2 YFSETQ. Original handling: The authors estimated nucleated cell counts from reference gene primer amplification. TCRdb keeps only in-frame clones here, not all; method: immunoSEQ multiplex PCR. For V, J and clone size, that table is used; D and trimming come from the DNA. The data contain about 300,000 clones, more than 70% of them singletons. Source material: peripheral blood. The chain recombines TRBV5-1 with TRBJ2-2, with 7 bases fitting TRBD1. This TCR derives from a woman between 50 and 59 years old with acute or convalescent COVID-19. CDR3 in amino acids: CATGQAVGELFF. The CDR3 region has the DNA TGCGCCACCGGACAGGCAGTCGGGGAGCTGTTTTTT.